These 15 T cell receptor beta chains were all obtained from the same sample, sequenced in a study of T cells in localized non-small cell lung cancer. Method: immunoSEQ multiplex PCR; TCRdb's copy keeps in-frame clones and lacks some. The sample includes 30,000 or so clones, 85% to 90% seen only once; the top ten take 10% to 15%. The sample in question was peripheral blood, obtained before any cancer treatment. Receptor source: a female donor of 60 years or more with stage III squamous cell lung carcinoma.

The genes are TRBV6-1 and TRBJ2-5; D possibly corresponds to TRBD1 (6 bases). This CDR3 contains 12 residues. Trimming stripped 9 bases from V and 5 bases from J, with 13 bases between. Per the germline V gene, CDR1 is MNHNS and CDR2 is SASEGT. CDR3 DNA: TGTGCCAGTGACAGGTTAGGCGAGACCCAGTACTTC. This codes for CASDRLGETQYF.

This clone was observed a handful of times. The rearrangement links TRBV2 to TRBJ2-5, with D uncertain. The ends were cut back, 6 bases at V and 1 base at J, with 3 bases in the middle. The germline V gene encodes CDR1 SNHLY and CDR2 FYNNEI. CDR3 length: 11 residues. The CDR3: CASSPQETQYF. DNA for the CDR3: TGTGCCAGCAGCCCCCAAGAGACCCAGTACTTC.

V is TRBV5-6 and J is TRBJ1-2; D not certain. This CDR3 has 11 amino acids. V lost 4 bases to trimming and J lost 8 bases, with 9 bases between them. CDR1 is SGHDT, CDR2 YYEEEE, per germline. CDR3 nucleotide sequence: TGTGCCAGCAGCCCTGGAGCAGGCTACACCTTC. This encodes CASSPGAGYTF.

This chain links TRBV6-1 with TRBJ2-3; D gene unclear. Trimming pared 7 bases from V and 0 bases from J, leaving 11 bases between. In germline, CDR1 is MNHNS, CDR2 SASEGT. This CDR3 has 14 residues. For the CDR3, the DNA is TGTGCCAGCACGGTTACCCGAAGCACAGATACGCAGTATTTT. Protein: CASTVTRSTDTQYF.

The rearrangement uses TRBV7-9 and TRBJ1-2, with a possible D match to TRBD1 (5 bases). CDR1 is SEHNR and CDR2 is FQNEAQ in the germline V gene (reference sequence). The germline V and J ends were trimmed by 3 bases and 7 bases, with 21 bases remaining between them. CDR3 size: 16 residues. Here the CDR3 DNA reads TGTGCCAGCAGCTTCATATCTCCCAGGGAAGTGTTTGGCTACACCTTC. This gives the protein CASSFISPREVFGYTF.

This clone was recorded once. V usage is TRBV5-1 and J usage is TRBJ2-1; maybe TRBD1 (6 bases). The CDR3 contains 14 residues. With 0 bases removed from V and 3 bases from J, the gap between germline ends came to 7 bases. In germline, CDR1 is SGHRS, CDR2 YFSETQ. The CDR3 loop reads CASSLGTDYNEQFF. CDR3 DNA: TGCGCCAGCAGCTTGGGGACAGACTACAATGAGCAGTTCTTC.

The chain uses TRBV20-1 and TRBJ1-1; D call uncertain. The CDR3 consists of 11 residues. The germline V gene encodes CDR1 DFQATT and CDR2 SNEGSKA (reference sequence). V lost 5 bases, J lost 11 bases, and 15 bases lay in between. The DNA of the CDR3 is TGCAGTGCTCCCGTCCTTCTTGGGGCTTTCTTT. As protein: CSAPVLLGAFF.

The V gene is TRBV7-2, the J gene TRBJ1-4, with 7 bases lining up with TRBD1. The length of the CDR3 is 18 residues. Germline values: CDR1 SGHTA, CDR2 FQGNSA. Losses at the gene ends were 3 bases for V and 0 bases for J; bases not matched to a gene: 10. CDR3 protein: CASSLDRPLTATNEKLFF. The CDR3 nucleotides read TGTGCCAGCAGCTTGGACAGGCCTCTTACAGCAACTAATGAAAAACTGTTTTTT.

This clone appeared a few times. This chain joins TRBV4-1 and TRBJ2-5, with 9 bases aligning to TRBD1. CDR1 is MGHRA and CDR2 is YSYEKL in the germline V gene. CDR3 length: 16 amino acids. J lost 1 base, V lost 4 bases, and 7 bases had no gene match. The CDR3 spells CASSLTTQGAQETQYF. The DNA for the CDR3 is TGCGCCAGCAGCCTTACAACACAGGGGGCCCAAGAGACCCAGTACTTC.

This rearrangement joins TRBV5-5 to TRBJ2-1; D is undetermined. Per germline, CDR1 SGHKS and CDR2 YYEKEE (reference sequence). The CDR3 length is 12 residues. The germline V and J ends were trimmed by 0 bases and 6 bases, with 4 bases remaining between them. This chain's CDR3 is CASSLDTNEQFF. CDR3 nucleotides: TGTGCCAGCAGCTTGGACACCAATGAGCAGTTCTTC. The full variable domain, rest sourced from reference TRBV5-5 and TRBJ2-1, is DAGVTQSPTHLIKTRGQQVTLRCSPISGHKSVSWYQQVLGQGPQFIFQYYEKEERGRGNFPDRFSARQFPNYSSELNVNALLLGDSALYLCASSLDTNEQFFGPGTRLTVL.

V usage is TRBV5-4 and J usage is TRBJ2-1; 9 bases line up with TRBD2. The CDR3 totals 16 residues. Germline lookup yields CDR1 SGHNT and CDR2 YYREEE (reference sequence). Trimming at V came to 4 bases and at J to 3 bases, leaving 8 bases not matched to a gene. Written as DNA, the CDR3 is TGTGCCAGCAGCGTCCCGACTAGCGGAAACTACAATGAGCAGTTCTTC. It specifies CASSVPTSGNYNEQFF. The full variable domain, in which reference TRBV5-4 and TRBJ2-1 provide the parts outside the CDR3, is ETGVTQSPTHLIKTRGQQVTLRCSSQSGHNTVSWYQQALGQGPQFIFQYYREEENGRGNFPPRFSGLQFPNYSSELNVNALELDDSALYLCASSVPTSGNYNEQFFGPGTRLTVL.

The rearrangement joins TRBV11-2 to TRBJ2-7, with D perhaps TRBD1 or TRBD2 (5 bases each). Germline V gene data show CDR1 as SGHAT and CDR2 as FQNNGV. CDR3 length: 13 amino acids. V was trimmed by 4 bases and J by 4 bases, leaving 11 bases between them. CDR3 sequence: CASSSGPGYEQYF. The CDR3 region has the DNA TGTGCCAGCAGCTCGGGACCTGGGTACGAGCAGTACTTC.

The chain carries TRBV21-1 and TRBJ1-4; the table's D call of TRBD1 was not tested on the DNA. TRBV21-1 is classified as a pseudogene. This CDR3 spans 16 amino acids. The CDR3 DNA follows: TGTGCCAGCAGCGGCCGGGACAGGGGGCATAATGAAAAACTGTTTTTT. This translates into CASSGRDRGHNEKLFF.

This clone turned up a few times. The chain uses TRBV6-6 and TRBJ1-2; D might be TRBD1 (6 bases). V was trimmed by 5 bases and J by 6 bases, leaving 16 bases between them. Germline loops: CDR1 MNHNY, CDR2 SVGAGI (reference sequence). The CDR3 is 14 amino acids. CDR3 bases: TGTGCCAGCAGTGACCACAGGGCTTCGGATGGCTACACCTTC. It specifies CASSDHRASDGYTF.

This chain joins TRBV19 and TRBJ2-1; tentatively, D is TRBD1 or TRBD2 (6 bases each). Germline lookup yields CDR1 LNHDA and CDR2 SQIVND (reference sequence). Trimming shortened V by 7 bases and J by 9 bases, and 25 bases separated the two germline ends. The CDR3 extends over 16 amino acids. CDR3 DNA sequence: TGTGCCAGTACCCCTACAGGGAAGCCTAAGGGGGGTGAGCAGTTCTTC. This encodes CASTPTGKPKGGEQFF.